This T cell receptor beta chain comes out of a study of blood T cell repertoires in COVID-19. Whole-study context: Samples came from the United States, Italy and Spain, spanning acute and convalescent COVID-19. T cells, B-cell-depleted T cells, or PBMCs supplied cDNA or gDNA.

In the original processing: Reference gene primer amplification yielded estimated nucleated cell counts. The repertoire was sequenced with immunoSEQ multiplex PCR; TCRdb's copy has only in-frame clones and lacks some. D and trimming were read from the DNA, whereas the V and J calls and clone size are those reported in that table. The sample consists of more than 400,000 clones, approximately 85% of them appearing once. V lost 4 bases to trimming and J lost 5 bases, with 12 bases between them. The length of the CDR3 is 14 residues. In germline, CDR1 is LNHDA, CDR2 SQIVND (reference sequence). The sample taken for sequencing was peripheral blood. This receptor was identified in a human donor in a cohort sampled during active COVID-19. The chain has TRBV19 and TRBJ2-1; D is possibly TRBD1 (6 bases). The CDR3 region has the DNA TGTGCCAGTAGTAACCAGGGGCGCAACAATGAGCAGTTCTTC. Protein sequence: CASSNQGRNNEQFF.